This TCR beta chain was observed in a study of cytomegalovirus exposure and HLA in healthy donors. Study-wide results and limits: According to a later analysis, donors in an Asian-associated ancestry cluster reportedly had fewer N-insertions than the roughly 670-donor mean. Reports described diagnosis of cytomegalovirus status by the classifier as highly specific and sensitive.

The CDR3 runs 14 residues. V lost 5 bases, J lost 6 bases, and 16 bases lay in between. The germline CDR1 and CDR2 sequences are SGHTA and FQGTGA. Points on this clone: Its antigen is not known.

PCR involved 60 Vbeta and 13 Jbeta primers. Libraries were prepared by immunoSEQ multiplex PCR; TCRdb keeps only in-frame clonotypes and omits some of them. This sample has fewer than 180,000 clones, with around 60% found just once. The chain couples TRBV7-3 to TRBJ1-1; D not certain. Input material: PBMCs. This clonotype was sampled from an older woman in good health and CMV-seropositive. The CDR3 nucleotides read TGTGCCAGCAGCCCTAGGGCGGGTAACGCTGAAGCTTTCTTT. It specifies CASSPRAGNAEAFF.